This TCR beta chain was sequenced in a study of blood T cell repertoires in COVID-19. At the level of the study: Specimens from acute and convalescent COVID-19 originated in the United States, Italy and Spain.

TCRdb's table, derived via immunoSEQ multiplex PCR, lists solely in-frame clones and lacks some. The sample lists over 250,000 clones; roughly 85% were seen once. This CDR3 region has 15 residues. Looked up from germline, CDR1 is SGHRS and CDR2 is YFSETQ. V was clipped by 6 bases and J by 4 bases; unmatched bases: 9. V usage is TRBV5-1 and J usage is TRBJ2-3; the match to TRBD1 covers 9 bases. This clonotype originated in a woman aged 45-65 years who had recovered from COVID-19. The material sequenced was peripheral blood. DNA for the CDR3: TGCGCCAGCACCTCCGGGACAGGGAGACCAGATACGCAGTATTTT. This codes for CASTSGTGRPDTQYF.